The 30 T cell receptor beta chains below come from one sample, sequenced in a study of shared clonotypes between healthy human individuals. The protocol was immunoSEQ multiplex PCR, while the TCRdb copy is restricted to in-frame clones and leaves out a portion. The sample contains approximately 97,000 clones, 65% to 70% of which appear only once. The sequencing sample was made of memory CD8+ T cells sorted from blood. This sample's subset: CD45RO+ cells pooled with CCR7-negative TemRA cells. The receptors stem from a man younger than 45 in good health.

V gene TRBV11-3 combines with J gene TRBJ2-3; 7 nucleotides match TRBD2. The germline V gene has CDR1 SGHNT and CDR2 YENEEA. The CDR3 length is 16 residues. V was pared by 4 bases and J by 2 bases, with 9 bases of the junction left unmatched. This chain's CDR3 is CASSSVGGGDTDTQYF. The CDR3 coding sequence is TGTGCCAGCAGCTCGGTTGGGGGAGGGGACACAGATACGCAGTATTTT. The whole variable domain, remainder taken from reference TRBV11-3 and TRBJ2-3, is EAGVVQSPRYKIIEKKQPVAFWCNPISGHNTLYWYLQNLGQGPELLIRYENEEAVDDSQLPKDRFSAERLKGVDSTLKIQPAELGDSAVYLCASSSVGGGDTDTQYFGPGTRLTVL.

The chain couples TRBV4-2 to TRBJ2-2; D is undetermined. Germline-derived CDR1 and CDR2 are LGHNA and YNFKEQ. The CDR3 spans 14 residues. V shed 2 bases and J shed 4 bases, with 8 bases lying between them. This CDR3 reads CASSQSSSTGELFF. In DNA, the CDR3 is TGTGCCAGCAGCCAATCTTCGTCCACCGGGGAGCTGTTTTTT.

With respect to this clone: It differs at one base from a far larger clone, so likely a read error. The same CDR3 can be traced to other DNA sequences in this sample. The J gene is TRBJ1-1, the V gene TRBV6-5; no clear D. This CDR3 contains 12 residues. Germline CDR1 is MNHEY and CDR2 is SVGAGI. CDR3 loop: CASSYSNTEAFF. CDR3 nucleotides: TGTGCTAGCAGTTACTCGAACACTGAAGCTTTCTTT.

Only a few counts were recorded for this clone. The genes are TRBV6-1 and TRBJ2-3; 8 bases line up with TRBD2. CDR1 is MNHNS, CDR2 SASEGT, per germline. After removal of 2 bases from V and 5 bases from J, the junction contained 6 bases not matched to a gene. The CDR3 has 15 residues. In nucleotides, the CDR3 is TGTGCCAGCAGTGAAAATTCGGGAGGGGGAGATACGCAGTATTTT. Encoded protein: CASSENSGGGDTQYF.

The chain carries TRBV18 and TRBJ1-2; 8 nucleotides align to TRBD1. The V gene end was trimmed by 1 base and the J gene end by 6 bases; junction bases not matched to a gene: 13. The CDR3 runs 17 residues. Germline assignment: CDR1 KGHSH and CDR2 LQKENI. CDR3 sequence reads: CASSPRSYPWTGNGYTF. As DNA, the CDR3 is TGTGCCAGCTCACCACGGTCATACCCCTGGACAGGGAATGGCTACACCTTC.

The J gene is TRBJ1-5, the V gene TRBV7-6; D call uncertain. V gave up 5 bases and J gave up 2 bases, with 7 bases separating them. This CDR3 contains 13 residues. CDR1 and CDR2 from the germline V gene are SGHVS and FNYEAQ. CDR3 protein: CASSRGGNQPQHF. The DNA of the CDR3 is TGTGCCAGCAGCCGAGGAGGCAATCAGCCCCAGCATTTT.

J is TRBJ1-1 and V is TRBV5-1; weak D call: TRBD1 (6 bases). V was trimmed by 5 bases and J by 0 bases, leaving 8 bases between them. This CDR3 contains 13 residues. Germline CDR1 SGHRS, CDR2 YFSETQ. CDR3 nucleotides: TGCGCCAGCAGGGGACAAGTGAACACTGAAGCTTTCTTT. The encoded protein is CASRGQVNTEAFF.

The rearrangement joins TRBV7-8 to TRBJ2-7, with D possibly matching TRBD2 (6 bases). Germline lookup yields CDR1 SGHVS and CDR2 FQNEAQ. The V gene lost 1 base and the J gene lost 2 bases, with 9 bases spanning the gap. The CDR3 extends over 14 amino acids. CDR3 sequence: CASSLVAEAYEQYF. As DNA, the CDR3 is TGTGCCAGCAGCTTAGTAGCGGAGGCCTACGAGCAGTACTTC.

This clone showed up many times. The gene calls are TRBV7-2 and TRBJ2-7, with D possibly TRBD1 on 6 matching bases. The ends were cut back, 1 base at V and 5 bases at J, with 18 bases in the middle. This CDR3 spans 16 amino acids. CDR1 SGHTA and CDR2 FQGNSA come from the germline V gene. CDR3 loop: CASSLVLSDSSHEQYF. In DNA form, the CDR3 reads TGTGCCAGCAGCTTAGTTCTCTCGGACAGTAGCCACGAGCAGTACTTC. Complete variable domain (other parts from reference TRBV7-2 and TRBJ2-7): GAGVSQSPSNKVTEKGKDVELRCDPISGHTALYWYRQSLGQGLEFLIYFQGNSAPDKSGLPSDRFSAERTGGSVSTLTIQRTQQEDSAVYLCASSLVLSDSSHEQYFGPGTRLTVT.

This chain uses TRBV5-1 with TRBJ2-6; a weak D match, TRBD2 (6 bases). The V gene lost 0 bases and the J gene lost 0 bases, with 7 bases spanning the gap. The CDR3 has 16 residues. The V gene's germline CDR1 is SGHRS and CDR2 YFSETQ. CDR3 DNA sequence: TGCGCCAGCAGCTTGGTTAGCGGCTCTGGGGCCAACGTCCTGACTTTC. Translating it yields CASSLVSGSGANVLTF.

Note on this clone: With a much larger clone just one base away, this may be a read error. Other DNA sequences from this sample encode an identical CDR3 as well. The chain couples TRBV6-1 to TRBJ2-6; D remains unclear. V lost 1 base and J 1 base, leaving 5 bases between the germline ends. From germline, CDR1 is MNHNS and CDR2 SASEGT. The length of the CDR3 is 15 residues. The CDR3 DNA sequence: TGTGCCAGCAGTGAAGGGGGATCTGGGGCCAACGTCCTGACTTTC. Residues: CASSEGGSGANVLTF.

This clone occurred many times. The CDR3 bases are TGTGCCAGCAGCCCGGGTCTCCCCACCGGGTCTGAGGTGTGGTACGTCAATGAGCAGTTCTTC. Amino acids: CASSPGLPTGSEVWYVNEQFF. The V call is TRBV4-2, the J call TRBJ2-1; no firm D call. Trimming left V 4 bases short and J 6 bases short, with 34 bases between. CDR1 is LGHNA, CDR2 YNFKEQ, per germline. The CDR3 has 21 amino acids.

The rearrangement links TRBV6-6 to TRBJ2-1, with D possibly matching TRBD1 (7 bases). The germline gives CDR1 MNHNY, CDR2 SVGAGI (reference sequence). Trimming cost V 6 bases and J 3 bases, with 18 bases left between them. This CDR3 is built from 16 residues. The DNA of the CDR3 is TGTGCCAGCAGACGTAGGGGGCCCGGGGGCTACAATGAGCAGTTCTTC. Translating gives CASRRRGPGGYNEQFF.

CDR3 sequence reads: CASTPPSSSSYEQYF. In DNA form, the CDR3 reads TGCGCCAGTACCCCCCCTAGCAGCAGCTCCTACGAGCAGTACTTC. The chain carries TRBV5-1 and TRBJ2-7, with D possibly being TRBD2 (5 bases). The V end was cut by 8 bases, the J end by 0 bases, with 18 bases between. Per germline, CDR1 SGHRS and CDR2 YFSETQ. The CDR3 consists of 15 residues.

The V and J genes are TRBV11-2 and TRBJ2-1, with 7 bases fitting TRBD1. The CDR3 is 14 residues long. CDR1 and CDR2 (germline): SGHAT, FQNNGV. Trimming cost V 5 bases and J 5 bases; bases outside gene matches: 6. In DNA form, the CDR3 reads TGTGCCAGCAGCCCCGACAGGGATAACAATGAGCAGTTCTTC. This codes for CASSPDRDNNEQFF.

The chain employs TRBV28 and TRBJ2-3; the match to TRBD2 covers 13 bases. The ends lost 6 bases at V and 0 bases at J; junction bases unmatched: 12. The CDR3 extends over 19 amino acids. Germline values: CDR1 MDHEN, CDR2 SYDVKM. CDR3 sequence: CASSTGLAGYDPSTDTQYF. The DNA for the CDR3 is TGTGCCAGCAGCACGGGACTAGCGGGATACGACCCTAGCACAGATACGCAGTATTTT.

In this sample, this clone turned up once. The rearrangement uses TRBV2 and TRBJ1-2; 9 bases map to TRBD1. Germline CDR1 SNHLY, CDR2 FYNNEI. This CDR3 comprises 13 residues. V lost 2 bases, J lost 10 bases, and 5 bases stayed unmatched. In DNA, the CDR3 is TGTGCCAGCAGTGAATCGGGACAGGGCGCCTACACCTTC. It codes for CASSESGQGAYTF. The full variable domain, with the rest looked up from reference TRBV2 and TRBJ1-2, is EPEVTQTPSHQVTQMGQEVILRCVPISNHLYFYWYRQILGQKVEFLVSFYNNEISEKSEIFDDQFSVERPDGSNFTLKIRSTKLEDSAMYFCASSESGQGAYTFGSGTRLTVV.

V is TRBV28 and J is TRBJ2-7; 14 nucleotides line up with TRBD2. This CDR3 region has 16 residues. Germline CDR1 reads MDHEN; CDR2 reads SYDVKM. The V and J ends lost 8 bases and 2 bases, in that order; junction bases with no gene match: 8. CDR3 bases: TGTGCCAGCGCCGGGACTAGCGGGAGTCACGCCTACGAGCAGTACTTC. This sequence encodes CASAGTSGSHAYEQYF.

This clone was detected only a few times. The chain is built from TRBV2 and TRBJ1-2; maybe TRBD1 (5 bases). This CDR3 has 13 amino acids. Trimming shortened V by 4 bases and J by 5 bases, and 11 bases separated the two germline ends. The germline CDR1 and CDR2 sequences are SNHLY and FYNNEI. Written as DNA, the CDR3 is TGTGCCAGCAGTGGACAGCCAGGGTATGGCTACACCTTC. Translation: CASSGQPGYGYTF.

The V call is TRBV6-5, the J call TRBJ2-3, with D possibly called TRBD1 or TRBD2 (6 bases each). The CDR3 runs 16 residues. Trimming removed 0 bases at V and 4 bases at J, with 14 bases between. Germline V gene lookup returns CDR1 MNHEY and CDR2 SVGAGI. CDR3 in DNA: TGTGCCAGCAGTTACTCAGGAGGGGGGCCCGCAGATACGCAGTATTTT. This encodes CASSYSGGGPADTQYF.

The CDR3 DNA follows: TGTGCCAGCAGTGGCAGGGGGAGGAACACTGAAGCTTTCTTT. This encodes CASSGRGRNTEAFF. This chain joins TRBV2 and TRBJ1-1; 7 nucleotides line up with TRBD1. V trimming: 4 bases; J trimming: 1 base; junction bases outside the gene matches: 3. This CDR3 is built from 14 residues. CDR1 is SNHLY, CDR2 FYNNEI, per germline.

This clone came up a few times. The chain has TRBV6-4 and TRBJ2-3; the match to TRBD2 covers 8 bases. V trimming: 6 bases; J trimming: 3 bases; junction bases outside the gene matches: 11. Germline loops: CDR1 MRHNA, CDR2 SNTAGT. The CDR3 spans 16 residues. The CDR3 reads CASSERSGRGTDTQYF. The CDR3 nucleotides read TGTGCCAGCAGCGAACGAAGCGGGAGAGGGACAGATACGCAGTATTTT.

The chain combines TRBV28 with TRBJ2-3; D perhaps matches TRBD2 (6 bases). The V and J ends lost 3 bases and 2 bases respectively, with 9 bases between them. The length of the CDR3 is 14 residues. Germline V gene data show CDR1 as MDHEN and CDR2 as SYDVKM. CDR3 sequence reads: CASSLAGLTDTQYF. CDR3 in DNA: TGTGCCAGCAGTTTGGCGGGGCTCACAGATACGCAGTATTTT.

In the case of this clone: A read error may produce the germline difference seen at one junction end. The chain joins TRBV10-3 to TRBJ2-1; maybe TRBD1 (5 bases). This CDR3 contains 12 residues. The V gene's germline CDR1 is ENHRY and CDR2 SYGVKD. CDR3 bases: TGTACCATCAGTGAGTTGGGGCATGAGCAGTTCTTC. It translates to CTISELGHEQFF.

The CDR3 protein is CAWSVKGAPGELFF. CDR3 DNA sequence: TGTGCCTGGAGTGTAAAGGGGGCGCCCGGGGAGCTGTTTTTT. V is TRBV30 and J is TRBJ2-2, with 7 positions matching TRBD1. This CDR3 region has 14 residues. Germline-derived CDR1 and CDR2 are GTSNPN and SVGIG (reference sequence). The trim removed 0 bases at V and 6 bases at J, leaving 4 bases unmatched.

The chain uses TRBV5-1 and TRBJ1-1; no reliable D call. Germline assignment: CDR1 SGHRS and CDR2 YFSETQ. The CDR3 has 11 residues. Between the trimmed V and J ends, which lost 0 bases and 7 bases, there was a span of 4 bases. This chain's CDR3 is CASSLGLEAFF. For the CDR3, the DNA is TGCGCCAGCAGCTTGGGACTTGAAGCTTTCTTT.

The chain links TRBV21-1 to TRBJ2-7; whether TRBD1, the table's D call, matches the DNA was not checked. TRBV21-1 is a known pseudogene. The CDR3 has 17 amino acids. The CDR3 loop reads CASSKFYPGQDTYEQYF. In nucleotides, the CDR3 is TGTGCCAGCAGCAAATTTTATCCCGGACAGGATACCTACGAGCAGTACTTC.

The chain joins TRBV29-1 to TRBJ2-3; D remains unclear. Trimming pared 5 bases from V and 0 bases from J, leaving 3 bases between. The germline V gene encodes CDR1 SQVTM and CDR2 ANQGSEA. The CDR3 is made up of 11 amino acids. The CDR3 loop is CSVSSTDTQYF. DNA for the CDR3: TGCAGCGTTTCCAGCACAGATACGCAGTATTTT.

This clone has only one observation. This chain links TRBV5-1 with TRBJ1-1, with D tentatively TRBD1 (5 bases). Trimming removed 0 bases from V and 0 bases from J, with 12 bases in between. The CDR3 loop spans 16 amino acids. The germline V gene has CDR1 SGHRS and CDR2 YFSETQ. CDR3 residues: CASSLGWGSMNTEAFF. DNA of the CDR3: TGCGCCAGCAGCTTGGGATGGGGCAGTATGAACACTGAAGCTTTCTTT.

This clone was counted between two and nine times. The chain carries TRBV14 and TRBJ2-5; D tentatively reads TRBD1 or TRBD2 (5 bases each). This CDR3 spans 14 amino acids. The germline V gene encodes CDR1 SGHDN and CDR2 FVKESK. V lost 4 bases, J lost 0 bases, and 9 bases lay in between. The chain's CDR3 is CASSRGRYQETQYF. The CDR3 DNA sequence: TGTGCCAGCAGCCGGGGACGGTACCAAGAGACCCAGTACTTC.